There are many counts of the clone carrying this TCR beta chain. The antigen remains undetermined. The data belong to a study of CD8 T cells in ankylosing spondylitis. Whole-study results and caveats: Reports of some motif variants in reactive arthritis synovial fluid and blood predate this one. Within peripheral blood, clones linked to disease were CD8+ and relatively rare.

V dropped 9 bases and J dropped 5 bases, with 19 bases sitting between them. The germline V gene encodes CDR1 SGHVS and CDR2 FQNEAQ. There are 14 residues in the CDR3. Libraries for TCR beta were made by quantitative 5'-RACE with molecular barcodes. TCRdb passed the 5' RACE reads through MiXCR, listing each CDR3 protein once. The sample holds 200,000 or so distinct CDR3 sequences; about 20% are singletons and the top ten take more than 3.5%. The sequencing input was blood, either unsorted or a sorted T cell fraction (not recorded which). V and J are TRBV7-8 and TRBJ1-1, with D uncertain. The receptor comes from a male donor under 30 with ankylosing spondylitis or in good health (not recorded which). CDR3 coding DNA: TGTGCCAGTCTAACGGCGGCGGGAGATACTGAAGCTTTCTTT. Encoded protein: CASLTAAGDTEAFF.